This TCR beta chain was documented in a study of control samples from healthy donors and cancer patients. Trimming left V 2 bases short and J 4 bases short, with 12 bases between. The length of the CDR3 is 15 residues. The germline CDR1 and CDR2 sequences are SGHTA and FQGNSA. Assay: immunoSEQ multiplex PCR; the TCRdb copy retains only in-frame clones and omits some. This sample has about 92,000 clones, with roughly 82% found just once. The specimen sequenced was blood. V usage is TRBV7-2 and J usage is TRBJ2-1, with a tentative D call TRBD2 (6 bases). This clonotype was sampled from an older woman in good health. The CDR3 region is CASSLTGTAYNEQFF. As DNA, the CDR3 is TGTGCCAGCAGCTTAACGGGGACTGCATACAATGAGCAGTTCTTC.